This T cell receptor beta chain is drawn from a study of early T cells in non-severe SARS-CoV-2 infection (dated by TCRdb to 2020 to 2022). Turning to the overall study: Because TCR sequencing was done on bulk RNA from unsorted whole blood, the alpha and beta chains could not be paired. The paper as a whole reports these results and caveats: VDJdb matching was skewed toward anti-spike CD8 responses and likely underestimated virus-specific expansions by missing private and CD4 specificities.

Libraries came from 5' RACE. Instrument used: NextSeq 500. Unique molecular identifiers were attached to individual cDNA molecules in the TCR library protocol so that sequencing error and PCR bias could be corrected. Both TCR alpha and beta chains were sequenced, and tight co-correlation was observed between alpha and beta sequence abundances in each sample. The paper's data handling went like this. Decombinator V4 was used to annotate TCR sequences for V gene, J gene and CDR3. TCRs were defined as expanded if a significant change between any two time points was detected under a Poisson model with p below 0.0001. TCR abundances were normalised to the total number of TCRs sequenced per sample and were expressed as counts per million. TRAV1-2 paired with TRAJ12, TRAJ20 or TRAJ33 defined MAIT TCRs, while TRAV10 paired with TRAJ18 defined iNKT TCRs. A search of VDJdb, accessed on 1 November 2021, was run for TCRs annotated to CMV, EBV and SARS-CoV-2, with TCRs annotated for multiple antigens excluded. Using fastp trimming at Q25 and MiXCR clonotype assembly, TCRdb reanalyzed the public sequencing data and kept in-frame beta chains. Duplicate CDR3 protein sequences are folded into a single record with the most common DNA and genes. TCRdb's processing, not the authors' own work, is the source of the V and J calls. For this sample there are fewer than 35,000 distinct CDR3 sequences; approximately 5% appear just once. The ten largest clonotypes hold roughly 5.7% of the sample.

Trimming removed 0 bases from V and 0 bases from J, leaving 17 bases between the germline ends. The germline V gene encodes CDR1 SGHAT and CDR2 FQNNGV. From the cysteine through the phenylalanine, the CDR3 covers 18 amino acids. The sequence is cut down to CDR3 DNA, 54 bases in frame from base 1. A case-control design nested within a healthcare worker cohort in London, UK, was used, with weekly nasopharyngeal swab PCR tests and blood sampling performed. Healthcare workers were recruited between 23 and 31 March 2020, during the week of the UK lockdown, and were followed weekly for up to roughly 15 weeks. This clonotype was seen ten or more times. The antigen it binds to is not known. Per-base quality was not reported, and no clone a single base away is much larger than it.

The V and J genes are TRBV11-2 and TRBJ1-1, with no D gene named confidently. This receptor was obtained from an adult who was a healthcare worker with PCR-confirmed SARS-CoV-2 infection or an uninfected control (not recorded which). Sequenced input: whole blood. The DNA is TGTGCCAGCAGCTTAGAAAGAGTGCGCACAGAGATGAACACTGAAGCTTTCTTT. Its translation is CASSLERVRTEMNTEAFF.